What follows are 3 T cell receptor beta chains derived from one specimen sequenced in a study of T cell changes during pregnancy in multiple sclerosis. Sequencing was performed with immunoSEQ multiplex PCR; in TCRdb, only in-frame clones are kept and a portion is missing. The data hold around 56,000 clones, with 75% to 95% observed a single time. This material consisted of peripheral blood, taken in the first trimester of pregnancy. The receptor set was obtained from a female donor in good health, enrolled as a control in a pregnancy study.

This clone was seen only once. The chain combines TRBV9 with TRBJ2-3; D ambiguous. The CDR3 consists of 14 residues. Germline CDR1 SGDLS, CDR2 YYNGEE. V dropped 0 bases and J dropped 2 bases, with 7 bases sitting between them. This chain's CDR3 is CASSVGGSTDTQYF. For the CDR3, the DNA is TGTGCCAGCAGCGTAGGCGGTTCCACAGATACGCAGTATTTT.

The V and J genes are TRBV11-2 and TRBJ1-1, with D perhaps matching TRBD1 (5 bases). This CDR3 spans 13 amino acids. Per germline, CDR1 SGHAT and CDR2 FQNNGV. Trimming took 0 bases from V and 6 from J, leaving 8 bases between them. The CDR3 here is CASSLDRVSEAFF. The CDR3 DNA reads as TGTGCCAGCAGCTTAGACAGGGTCTCTGAAGCTTTCTTT. Variable domain in full (rest from reference TRBV11-2 and TRBJ1-1): EAGVAQSPRYKIIEKRQSVAFWCNPISGHATLYWYQQILGQGPKLLIQFQNNGVVDDSQLPKDRFSAERLKGVDSTLKIQPAKLEDSAVYLCASSLDRVSEAFFGQGTRLTVV.

CDR3 loop: CASSDGRGDYNEQFF. CDR3 nucleotide sequence: TGTGCCAGCAGTGACGGGCGGGGGGACTACAATGAGCAGTTCTTC. The chain recombines TRBV6-1 with TRBJ2-1; 8 positions agree with TRBD2. The ends lost 3 bases at V and 3 bases at J; junction bases unmatched: 4. The length of the CDR3 is 15 residues. Germline values: CDR1 MNHNS, CDR2 SASEGT.